What follows describes a single TCR beta chain. This sample stems from a study of control samples from healthy donors and cancer patients. Per the germline V gene, CDR1 is GTSNPN and CDR2 is SVGIG (reference sequence). J lost 3 bases, V lost 2 bases, and 3 bases had no gene match. The CDR3 is 14 amino acids. Clones were sequenced by immunoSEQ multiplex PCR, and TCRdb holds only the in-frame ones, with some missing. The table records about 98,000 clones, about 80% of them present only once. V and J are TRBV30 and TRBJ2-1; 8 nucleotides agree with TRBD1. The source is a woman aged 25-40 years in good health. What was sequenced was blood. The CDR3 loop reads CAWSTDRDYNEQFF. The CDR3 DNA is TGTGCCTGGAGTACGGACAGGGACTACAATGAGCAGTTCTTC.